The rows below give T cell receptor beta chains drawn from one sample of a study of cytomegalovirus exposure and HLA in healthy donors. The table came from immunoSEQ multiplex PCR; TCRdb's copy has only in-frame clones and leaves some out. This repertoire includes 65,000 to 85,000 clones. Sequenced: PBMCs. The receptors shown here come from a female donor in good health and CMV-seropositive. The CDR3 runs from the conserved cysteine through the conserved F or W. D genes are given only for firm matches. For some rows the clone size is stated as once, few or many, or as a class when expanded; others skip it.

abundance,d_gene,j_gene,len,v_gene,CDR3aa,CDR3nt
.,.,TRBJ2-7,13,TRBV28,CASSAGNTYEQYF,TGTGCCAGCAGCGCAGGGAATACCTACGAGCAGTACTTC
.,TRBD1,TRBJ2-7,17,TRBV4-3,CASSQDFPGQDTYEQYF,TGCGCCAGCAGCCAAGATTTCCCAGGACAGGACACCTACGAGCAGTACTTC
.,TRBD2,TRBJ2-5,15,TRBV4-3,CASSQSRGDQETQYF,TGCGCCAGCAGCCAATCCCGGGGGGACCAAGAGACCCAGTACTTC
.,.,TRBJ1-2,12,TRBV4-2,CASSHRTEGYTF,TGTGCCAGCAGCCATAGGACAGAGGGCTACACCTTC
.,TRBD1,TRBJ2-5,16,TRBV7-7,CASSLAWAGGAETQYF,TGTGCTAGCAGCTTAGCGTGGGCAGGGGGCGCAGAGACCCAGTACTTC
.,TRBD2,TRBJ2-2,16,TRBV7-9,CASSLSAGGLAGELFF,TGTGCCAGCAGCTTGTCAGCGGGGGGGCTGGCCGGGGAGCTGTTTTTT
medium-sized,.,TRBJ2-1,15,TRBV6-5,CASSYSSGSYNEQFF,TGTGCCAGCAGTTACTCGAGCGGCTCCTACAATGAGCAGTTCTTC
.,.,TRBJ1-4,14,TRBV4-2,CASSQDPGNEKLFF,TGTGCCAGCAGCCAAGATCCGGGAAATGAAAAACTGTTTTTT
.,.,TRBJ1-1,15,TRBV9,CASSVDERGGTEAFF,TGTGCCAGCAGCGTAGATGAAAGGGGAGGGACTGAAGCTTTCTTT
.,.,TRBJ1-1,16,TRBV11-2,CASSPRSRTLNTEAFF,TGTGCCAGCAGCCCGAGGTCAAGGACACTGAACACTGAAGCTTTCTTT
.,.,TRBJ1-2,16,TRBV30,CAWRGSGGLFNYGYTF,TGTGCCTGGAGGGGAAGCGGGGGTTTGTTTAACTATGGCTACACCTTC
.,.,TRBJ1-6,16,TRBV2,CASSERGFSYNSPLHF,TGTGCCAGCAGTGAAAGGGGGTTTTCCTATAATTCACCCCTCCACTTT
.,TRBD1,TRBJ1-2,14,TRBV9,CASSVTGESYGYTF,TGTGCCAGCAGCGTCACAGGGGAATCCTATGGCTACACCTTC
.,TRBD1,TRBJ1-1,15,TRBV29-1,CSVEGPGTGGTEAFF,TGCAGCGTTGAAGGCCCCGGGACAGGAGGAACTGAAGCTTTCTTT
.,TRBD1,TRBJ1-2,16,TRBV4-2,CASSQRLGTGVNGYTF,TGTGCCAGCAGCCAAAGACTTGGGACAGGGGTGAATGGCTACACCTTC
.,.,TRBJ1-2,13,TRBV6-4,CASSEGQNYGYTF,TGTGCCAGCAGTGAGGGACAAAACTATGGCTACACCTTC
.,.,TRBJ1-1,17,TRBV4-1,CASSQEGGGLSGTEAFF,TGCGCCAGCAGCCAAGAAGGGGGAGGGTTATCAGGGACTGAAGCTTTCTTT
.,.,TRBJ2-7,13,TRBV9,CASSVGALNEQYF,TGTGCCAGCAGCGTAGGAGCGTTAAACGAGCAGTACTTC
.,TRBD2,TRBJ2-3,14,TRBV6-5,CASSYLAGADTQYF,TGTGCCAGCAGTTATTTAGCGGGAGCAGATACGCAGTATTTT
.,.,TRBJ2-7,14,TRBV18,CASSPRPSAYEQYF,TGTGCCAGCTCACCAAGACCTAGCGCCTACGAGCAGTACTTC
.,.,TRBJ2-7,13,TRBV30,CAWAAGNSYEQYF,TGTGCCTGGGCGGCGGGTAACTCCTACGAGCAGTACTTC
.,TRBD1,TRBJ1-1,15,TRBV4-1,CASSQGQGADTEAFF,TGCGCCAGCAGCCAAGGTCAGGGGGCGGACACTGAAGCTTTCTTT
.,TRBD2,TRBJ2-5,13,TRBV30,CAWTSSGAGTQYF,TGTGCCTGGACCTCTAGCGGGGCTGGGACCCAGTACTTC
.,TRBD2,TRBJ2-1,16,TRBV9,CASSTLAGGPMNEQFF,TGTGCCAGCAGCACCCTAGCGGGAGGGCCCATGAATGAGCAGTTCTTC
.,.,TRBJ1-4,14,TRBV9,CASTKTGSNEKLFF,TGTGCCAGCACAAAAACAGGGTCTAATGAAAAACTGTTTTTT
.,TRBD1,TRBJ2-5,15,TRBV9,CASSVEPGGGETQYF,TGTGCCAGCAGCGTAGAGCCAGGGGGCGGAGAGACCCAGTACTTC
.,.,TRBJ2-3,15,TRBV5-1,CASRFTGSGTDTQYF,TGCGCCAGCCGATTCACGGGGAGCGGCACAGATACGCAGTATTTT
.,.,TRBJ2-7,15,TRBV28,CASSSPAGVEYEQYF,TGTGCCAGCAGTTCGCCTGCAGGGGTAGAATACGAGCAGTACTTC
.,.,TRBJ2-3,14,TRBV18,CASSPTSQVDTQYF,TGTGCCAGCTCACCAACGTCGCAGGTAGATACGCAGTATTTT
.,TRBD1,TRBJ1-2,13,TRBV6-1,CASAERGLGGYTF,TGTGCCAGCGCGGAGAGGGGGCTGGGAGGCTACACCTTC
.,TRBD2,TRBJ2-3,15,TRBV6-5,CASSPLAGRTDTQYF,TGTGCCAGCAGTCCCCTAGCGGGACGCACAGATACGCAGTATTTT
.,TRBD1,TRBJ2-5,12,TRBV19,CASNRGQETQYF,TGTGCCAGTAACAGGGGTCAAGAGACCCAGTACTTC
.,.,TRBJ2-3,11,TRBV6-5,CASSPGDTQYF,TGTGCCAGCAGTCCGGGAGATACGCAGTATTTT
.,TRBD1,TRBJ2-7,15,TRBV10-3,CAISEFRDSPYEQYF,TGTGCCATCAGTGAGTTCCGGGACAGCCCCTACGAGCAGTACTTC
.,.,TRBJ1-1,16,TRBV9,CASSSQVGGVATEAFF,TGTGCCAGCAGCTCCCAAGTGGGGGGGGTGGCCACTGAAGCTTTCTTT
.,.,TRBJ2-7,13,TRBV27,CASSWDGSYEQYF,TGTGCCAGCAGTTGGGACGGGAGCTACGAGCAGTACTTC
.,.,TRBJ2-2,16,TRBV7-2,CASNKPAGAGTGELFF,TGTGCCAGCAACAAGCCCGCGGGGGCGGGCACCGGGGAGCTGTTTTTT
.,TRBD1,TRBJ2-7,14,TRBV7-6,CASSLEAGGSEQYF,TGTGCCAGCAGCTTAGAGGCAGGGGGCTCCGAGCAGTACTTC
.,.,TRBJ2-7,17,TRBV28,CASSPGTGRLAVRKQYF,TGTGCCAGCAGCCCCGGGACAGGGAGACTAGCGGTTCGTAAGCAGTACTTC
.,.,TRBJ1-2,16,TRBV30,CAWTLPGVRGLSGYTF,TGTGCCTGGACCCTACCGGGGGTAAGGGGTCTATCAGGCTACACCTTC
.,.,TRBJ2-6,14,TRBV6-5,CASSSASGANVLTF,TGTGCCAGCAGCAGCGCCTCTGGGGCCAACGTCCTGACTTTC
.,TRBD1,TRBJ2-5,17,TRBV14,CASSHPIRSQTGETQYF,TGTGCCAGCAGCCACCCGATAAGATCCCAGACAGGGGAGACCCAGTACTTC
.,.,TRBJ2-6,12,TRBV5-1,CASSSGANVLTF,TGCGCCAGCAGCTCGGGGGCCAACGTCCTGACTTTC
.,.,TRBJ1-6,14,TRBV28,CASSLESFNSPLHF,TGTGCCAGCAGTTTAGAAAGCTTTAATTCACCCCTCCACTTT
.,TRBD1,TRBJ2-7,13,TRBV5-6,CASSGGQSYEQYF,TGTGCCAGCAGTGGGGGACAGTCTTACGAGCAGTACTTC
.,.,TRBJ2-3,14,TRBV18,CASSPPAGSDTQYF,TGTGCCAGCTCACCACCGGCAGGGTCAGATACGCAGTATTTT
.,.,TRBJ1-2,14,TRBV6-5,CASSYSKGNYGYTF,TGTGCCAGCAGTTACTCGAAGGGGAACTATGGCTACACCTTC
.,.,TRBJ2-7,13,TRBV6-5,CASSLSSPYEQYF,TGTGCCAGCAGTCTTAGTTCGCCCTACGAGCAGTACTTC
.,TRBD2,TRBJ2-3,16,TRBV4-1,CASSHSGLGGTDTQYF,TGCGCCAGCAGCCATTCCGGACTAGGTGGCACAGATACGCAGTATTTT
.,TRBD2,TRBJ2-1,15,TRBV6-4,CASSDTISGSNEQFF,TGTGCCAGCAGTGACACAATTAGCGGGAGCAATGAGCAGTTCTTC
.,TRBD1,TRBJ1-4,15,TRBV15,CATSSHGTGHEKLFF,TGTGCCACCAGCAGCCACGGGACAGGGCATGAAAAACTGTTTTTT
.,TRBD2,TRBJ2-3,20,TRBV7-3,CASSPGSSGGANINTDTQYF,TGTGCCAGCAGCCCCGGGTCTAGCGGGGGGGCGAATATAAACACAGATACGCAGTATTTT
.,.,TRBJ1-1,17,TRBV28,CASSLTVTLLMNTEAFF,TGTGCCAGCAGTTTAACTGTTACCCTGCTTATGAACACTGAAGCTTTCTTT